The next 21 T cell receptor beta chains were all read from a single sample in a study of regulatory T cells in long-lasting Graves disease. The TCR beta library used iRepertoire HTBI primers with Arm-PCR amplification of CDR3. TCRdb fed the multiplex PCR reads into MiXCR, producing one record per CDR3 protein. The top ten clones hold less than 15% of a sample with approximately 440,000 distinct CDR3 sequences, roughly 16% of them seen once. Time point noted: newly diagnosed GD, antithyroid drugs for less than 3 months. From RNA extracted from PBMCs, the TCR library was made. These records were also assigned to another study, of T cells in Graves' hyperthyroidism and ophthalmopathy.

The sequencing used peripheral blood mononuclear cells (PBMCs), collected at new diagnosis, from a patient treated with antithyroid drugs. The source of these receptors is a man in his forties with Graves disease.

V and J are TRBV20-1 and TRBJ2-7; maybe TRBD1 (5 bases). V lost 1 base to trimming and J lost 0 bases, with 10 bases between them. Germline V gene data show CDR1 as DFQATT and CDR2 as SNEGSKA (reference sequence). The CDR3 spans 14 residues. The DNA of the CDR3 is TGCAGTGCTAGAGTATACAGGAGCTCCTACGAGCAGTACTTC. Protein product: CSARVYRSSYEQYF.

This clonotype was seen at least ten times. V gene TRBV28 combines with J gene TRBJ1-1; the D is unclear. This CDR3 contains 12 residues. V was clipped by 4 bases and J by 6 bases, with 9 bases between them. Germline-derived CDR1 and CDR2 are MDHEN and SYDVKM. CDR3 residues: CASSYNFAEAFF. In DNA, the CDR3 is TGTGCCAGCAGTTATAATTTCGCTGAAGCTTTCTTT.

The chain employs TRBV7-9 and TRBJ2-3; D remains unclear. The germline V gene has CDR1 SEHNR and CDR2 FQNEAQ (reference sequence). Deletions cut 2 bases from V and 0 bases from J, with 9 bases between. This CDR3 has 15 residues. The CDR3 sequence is CASSLQVQSTDTQYF. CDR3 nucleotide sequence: TGTGCCAGCAGCTTACAGGTTCAGAGCACAGATACGCAGTATTTT.

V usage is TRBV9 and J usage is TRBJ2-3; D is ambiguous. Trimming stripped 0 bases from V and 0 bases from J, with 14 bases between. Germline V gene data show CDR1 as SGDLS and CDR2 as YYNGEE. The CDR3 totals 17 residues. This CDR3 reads CASSVVGNPTSTDTQYF. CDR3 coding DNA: TGTGCCAGCAGCGTAGTGGGGAACCCAACTAGCACAGATACGCAGTATTTT.

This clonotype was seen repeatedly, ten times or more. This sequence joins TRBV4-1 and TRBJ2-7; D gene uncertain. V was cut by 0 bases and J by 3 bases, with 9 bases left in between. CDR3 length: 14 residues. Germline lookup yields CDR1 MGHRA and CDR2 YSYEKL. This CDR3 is CASSQDHGYYEQYF. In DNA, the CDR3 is TGCGCCAGCAGCCAAGATCACGGATACTACGAGCAGTACTTC.

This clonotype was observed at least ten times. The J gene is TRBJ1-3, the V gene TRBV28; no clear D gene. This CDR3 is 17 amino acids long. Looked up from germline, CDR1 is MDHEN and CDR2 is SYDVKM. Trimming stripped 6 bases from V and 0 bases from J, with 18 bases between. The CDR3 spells CASSPTGRIPSGNTIYF. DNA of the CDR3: TGTGCCAGCAGCCCCACCGGACGCATTCCCTCTGGAAACACCATATATTTT.

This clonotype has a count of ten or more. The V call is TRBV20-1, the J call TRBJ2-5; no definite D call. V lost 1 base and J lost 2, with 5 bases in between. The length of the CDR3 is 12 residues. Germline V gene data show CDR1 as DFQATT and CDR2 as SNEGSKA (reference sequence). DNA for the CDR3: TGCAGTGCTAGAGCTGGACAAGAGACCCAGTACTTC. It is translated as CSARAGQETQYF.

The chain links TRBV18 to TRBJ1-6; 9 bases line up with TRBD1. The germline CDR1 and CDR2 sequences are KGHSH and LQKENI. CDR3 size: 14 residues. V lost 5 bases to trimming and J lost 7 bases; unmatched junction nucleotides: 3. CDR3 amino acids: CASSTTGGNSPLHF. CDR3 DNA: TGTGCCAGCTCAACGACAGGGGGGAATTCACCCCTCCACTTT.

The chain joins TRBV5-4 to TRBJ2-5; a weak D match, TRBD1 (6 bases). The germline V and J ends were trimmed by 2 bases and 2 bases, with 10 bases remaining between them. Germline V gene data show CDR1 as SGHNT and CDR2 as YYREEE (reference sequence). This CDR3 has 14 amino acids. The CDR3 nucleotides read TGTGCCAGCAGCTTCGGGCAGGGGCAAGAGACCCAGTACTTC. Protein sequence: CASSFGQGQETQYF.

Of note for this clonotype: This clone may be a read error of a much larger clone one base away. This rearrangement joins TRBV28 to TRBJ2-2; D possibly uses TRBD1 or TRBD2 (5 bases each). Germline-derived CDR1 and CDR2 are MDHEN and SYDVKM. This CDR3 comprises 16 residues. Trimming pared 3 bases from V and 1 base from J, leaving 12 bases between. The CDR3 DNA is TGTGCCAGCAGTTTGGTGGGACGGAAGAACACCGGGGAGCTGTTTTTT. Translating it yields CASSLVGRKNTGELFF.

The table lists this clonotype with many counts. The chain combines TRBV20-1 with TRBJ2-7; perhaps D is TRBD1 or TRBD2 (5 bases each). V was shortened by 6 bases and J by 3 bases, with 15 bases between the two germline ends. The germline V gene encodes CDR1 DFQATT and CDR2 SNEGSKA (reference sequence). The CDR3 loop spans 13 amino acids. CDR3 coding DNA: TGCAGTGCGATTTGGGGGACGGACTACGAGCAGTACTTC. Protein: CSAIWGTDYEQYF.

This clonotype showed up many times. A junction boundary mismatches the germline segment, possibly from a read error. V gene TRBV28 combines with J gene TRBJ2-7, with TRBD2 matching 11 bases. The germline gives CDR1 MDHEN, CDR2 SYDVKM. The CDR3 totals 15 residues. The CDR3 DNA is TGCGCCAGCAGCCCCACTAGCGGGGGCTCCTACGAGCAGTACTTC. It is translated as CASSPTSGGSYEQYF.

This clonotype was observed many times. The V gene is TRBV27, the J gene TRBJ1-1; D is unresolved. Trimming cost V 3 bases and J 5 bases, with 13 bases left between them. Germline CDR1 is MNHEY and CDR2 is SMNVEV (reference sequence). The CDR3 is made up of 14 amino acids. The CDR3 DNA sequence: TGTGCCAGCAGTTTTAACCCGGAACGGACTGAAGCTTTCTTT. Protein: CASSFNPERTEAFF.

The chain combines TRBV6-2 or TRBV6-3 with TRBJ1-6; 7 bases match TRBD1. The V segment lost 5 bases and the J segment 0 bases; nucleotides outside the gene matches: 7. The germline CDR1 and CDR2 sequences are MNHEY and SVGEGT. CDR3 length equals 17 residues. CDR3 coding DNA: TGTGCCAGCAGTCTGGGACAGTTCCGCTCCTATAATTCACCCCTCCACTTT. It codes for CASSLGQFRSYNSPLHF.

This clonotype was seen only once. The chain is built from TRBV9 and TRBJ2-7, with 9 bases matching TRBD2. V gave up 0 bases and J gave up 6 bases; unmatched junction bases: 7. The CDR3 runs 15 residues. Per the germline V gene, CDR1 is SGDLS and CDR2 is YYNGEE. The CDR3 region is CASSVGVAGGFEQYF. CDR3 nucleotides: TGTGCCAGCAGCGTAGGGGTGGCGGGAGGGTTCGAGCAGTACTTC.

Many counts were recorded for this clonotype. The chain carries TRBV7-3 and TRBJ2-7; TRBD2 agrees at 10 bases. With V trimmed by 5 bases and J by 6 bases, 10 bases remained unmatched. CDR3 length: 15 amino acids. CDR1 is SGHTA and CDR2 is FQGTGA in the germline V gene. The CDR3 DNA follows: TGTGCCAGCAGCCCCGCTAGCGGGAGATGGGGCGAGCAGTACTTC. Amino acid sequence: CASSPASGRWGEQYF.

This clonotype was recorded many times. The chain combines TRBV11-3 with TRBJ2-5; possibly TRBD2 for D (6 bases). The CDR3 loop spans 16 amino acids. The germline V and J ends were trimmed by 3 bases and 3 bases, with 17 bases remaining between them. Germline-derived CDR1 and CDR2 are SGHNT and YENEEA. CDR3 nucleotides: TGTGCCAGCAGCTTGCTCTGGTGGGACTTCAAAGAGACCCAGTACTTC. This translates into CASSLLWWDFKETQYF.

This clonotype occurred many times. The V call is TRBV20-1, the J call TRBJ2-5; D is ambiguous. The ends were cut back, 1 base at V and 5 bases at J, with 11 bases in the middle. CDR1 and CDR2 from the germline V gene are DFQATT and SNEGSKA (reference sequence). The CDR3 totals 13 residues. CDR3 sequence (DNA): TGCAGTGCTAGAGCCCCTCCTGGGGAGACCCAGTACTTC. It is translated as CSARAPPGETQYF.

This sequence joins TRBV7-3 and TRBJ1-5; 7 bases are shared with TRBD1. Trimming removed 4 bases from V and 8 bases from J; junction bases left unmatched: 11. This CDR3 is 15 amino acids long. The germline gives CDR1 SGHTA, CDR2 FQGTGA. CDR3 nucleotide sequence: TGTGCCAGCAGCTCCAGGATTCTAACAGGGGAGCCCCAGCATTTT. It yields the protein CASSSRILTGEPQHF.

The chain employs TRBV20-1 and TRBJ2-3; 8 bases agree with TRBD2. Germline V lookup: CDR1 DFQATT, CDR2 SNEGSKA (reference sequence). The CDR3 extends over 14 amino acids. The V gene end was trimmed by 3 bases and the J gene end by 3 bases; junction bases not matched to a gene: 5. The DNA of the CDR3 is TGCAGTGCTAGCGGGAGGGCCTGGACAGATACGCAGTATTTT. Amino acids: CSASGRAWTDTQYF.

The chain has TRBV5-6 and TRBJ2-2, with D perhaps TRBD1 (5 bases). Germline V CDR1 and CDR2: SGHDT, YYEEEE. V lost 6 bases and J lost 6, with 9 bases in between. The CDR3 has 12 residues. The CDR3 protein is CASTSGPGELFF. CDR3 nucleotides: TGTGCCAGCACCTCAGGGCCCGGGGAGCTGTTTTTT.